This paragraph reports one T cell receptor beta chain. No antigen is known for it. No base quality information exists; no much larger clone differs at one position. CDR1 and CDR2, per the germline V gene (reference sequence), are LNHDA and SQIVND. V and J are truncated by 6 bases and 10 bases respectively, leaving an intervening sequence of 15 bases. The CDR3 spans 12 residues, from the cysteine through the phenylalanine. The CDR3 DNA has 36 bases and is translated from base 1. In total, 500 to 700 healthy bone marrow donors made up the cohort. All cohort members were sampled while nominally healthy, although unrecorded immune exposures were likely present. The donor was CMV seronegative and belonged to the group of over 350 seronegative cohort members. Each donor provided a peripheral blood sample, and peripheral blood mononuclear cells were used for TCR beta sequencing. The Qiagen DNeasy Blood Extraction Kit was used to extract genomic DNA from the blood cell samples.

The sample is drawn from a study of cytomegalovirus exposure and HLA in healthy donors (dated 2017 in TCRdb). Regarding the study in general: An earlier analysis of under 600 of the donors reported roughly 270 Gb of sequence data and roughly 100 million unique TCR beta sequences from roughly 180 million T cells. An early release that covered several hundred HLA-typed donors contained around 300 gigabases of sequencing data and tens of millions of unique TCR sequences. Among the roughly 390 genotyped donors, around 81% belonged to the genetic ancestry cluster associated with self-reported Caucasian donors. The study aimed to test whether cataloging public T cell receptors could reveal signatures of past pathogen exposure. The T cell repertoires of some 670 subjects were profiled by immunosequencing and related to cytomegalovirus serostatus. Along with the approximately 600-subject first cohort, a separate validation cohort of more than 90 different subjects was used. To predict cytomegalovirus infection status, the study combined high-throughput TCR immunosequencing, statistical association of individual TCRs with disease status, and machine learning. In a later analysis, previously published TCR beta repertoires from 600 to 850 donors were re-analyzed and high-resolution HLA genotyping was added so that TCR occurrence patterns could be studied. Rather than using new phenotypic data, the later analysis identified candidate immune exposures from TCR beta sequences and from how often those sequences occurred across donors. In an earlier analysis of roughly 540 of the donors, high-throughput TCR beta sequencing was used to judge whether each TCR beta V gene segment behaved as functional or pseudogenic. Alongside the repertoire data, information on donor age, sex, ethnicity and CMV serostatus was compiled. In a later genetic analysis, genome-wide SNP genotypes for about 65% of the roughly 700 donors were used, and that subset was treated as a discovery cohort. All discovery cohort repertoires had been generated using a single sequencing platform. Both class I and class II loci were covered by HLA typing, at four-digit resolution. The number of typed donors differed by locus: about 620-640 for A, B, C, DRB1 and DQB1; approximately 540 for DQA1; roughly 600 for DPA1; and about 450 for DPB1. Four or five DR-DQ haplotypes were treated as single units for association and clustering because of strong linkage in the cohort. Among about 400 genotyped donors of the cohort, an average of approximately 200,000 unique TCR beta nucleotide sequences was sequenced per donor, of which roughly 17% were non-productive. The paper's findings and limits, for the study overall: In a later genetic analysis, fewer N-insertions in productive TCRs were reported among donors in an Asian-associated ancestry cluster than the roughly 700-donor mean. This cohort had only TCR beta chains sequenced, and the lack of alpha or paired-chain data limited which features could be detected. Because counts were too low, more than 15 rarely observed V segments, including chromosome 9 orphons, were excluded from the earlier analysis of 587 of the donors. Sequencing depth was assumed to be roughly uniform across donors in the presence/absence analyses, though that assumption may not hold. Because HLA typing was missing for some donors at each locus, association tests included only the typed subset. Some IMGT-functional V segments, including TRBV6-2 and TRBV6-3, could not be distinguished by the 87-base-pair reads and were therefore excluded. In vitro tests confirmed that a few of the cytomegalovirus-associated TCR beta chains recognize cytomegalovirus antigens. The authors suggested that the approach could potentially be extended to other disease states and immunological phenotypes. A later genetic analysis associated a missense DCLRE1C variant with V-gene and J-gene trimming of TCR beta chains, and an independent cohort replicated the association. The only immune exposure information available for the cohort was CMV serostatus. A cluster of highly shared sequence variants was judged likely to be a technical artifact of the sequencing pipeline. In a later analysis, HLA-associated TCR beta chains showed more clonal expansion and lower generation probabilities than non-associated chains that were equally common. A further reported finding was that TCR beta sequences accurately predicted the HLA-A and HLA-B alleles for most subjects in the first cohort. The study gave a list of under 200 TCR beta chains associated with cytomegalovirus. Linkage disequilibrium might explain the correlated functional status among segregating V segments, but an unknown experimental factor could not be ruled out. At a false discovery rate of 0.05, a later analysis linked some 18,000 TCR beta sequences to specific HLA alleles. According to a later analysis, parvovirus B19, influenza, CMV and Epstein-Barr virus appeared linked to several top co-occurrence clusters. Most CMV-associated TCR beta chains appeared to be HLA-restricted in a later analysis, and the HLA associations seemed to be driven largely by CMV exposure. The classifier was reported to diagnose cytomegalovirus status with high specificity and sensitivity in both the original cohort and the validation cohort. Across donors, most TCR sequences were observed very rarely, whereas some public TCRs were present in many individuals. In a later analysis, TCR association rates were found to vary across HLA loci, with the most associated TCRs seen for DRB1 alleles and the fewest for HLA-C alleles. Strong co-occurrence of HLA alleles, especially DR and DQ, made assigning TCR associations to individual alleles difficult. In an earlier analysis of 587 of the donors, most TCR beta V segments were observed in productive rearrangements about 90% or about 30% of the time, broadly matching IMGT annotations.

Libraries came from the immunoSEQ multiplex PCR assay. For the multiplex PCR, a mixture combining 60 forward primers for TCR Vbeta segments and 13 reverse primers for TCR Jbeta segments was used. The CDR3 region of rearranged TCR beta genes was amplified from genomic DNA with a multiplex PCR assay. On the Illumina HiSeq System, the amplified TCR beta libraries were sequenced as 87-base-pair reads. As for how the authors treated the data: Across the roughly 640 repertoires, a later analysis counted roughly 77 million unique TCR beta chains, approximately 12 million of which were shared by at least two donors. Raw reads were error-corrected and collapsed into unique sequences by a nearest-neighbor algorithm in which closely related sequences were merged to remove PCR and sequencing errors. To assign V, D and J gene segments, CDR3 sequences were aligned to IMGT reference sequences. For a sequence to be retained, at least a six-nucleotide match to both a V gene segment and a J gene segment was required. Rearrangements were called productive when the CDR3 lacked stop codons and stayed in frame with V and J; all others were non-productive. CDR3 was defined by IMGT convention, running from the second conserved V-encoded cysteine to the conserved J-encoded phenylalanine. The earlier analysis of about 560 of the donors excluded any sequence lacking an unambiguous match to a single V gene segment. An earlier analysis of several hundred of the donors called V segments functional above 56.7% productive rearrangements and segregating when the between-donor standard deviation exceeded 5%. A statistical classification framework was developed to diagnose cytomegalovirus status using the catalog of TCR beta chain sequences. In a later analysis, V and J genes were assigned by comparing TCR nucleotide sequences against IMGT/GENE-DB human TR gene sequences. The TCRdist pipeline was used in a later analysis to assign CDR3 sequences and most-parsimonious VDJ recombination scenarios. A later analysis defined each TCR beta chain by its CDR3 amino acid sequence plus V-gene family, and excluded reads lacking a unique V-gene family. In a later analysis, approximately 590 highly shared, low-generation-probability nucleotide sequences were removed to address suspected cross-contamination and a sequencing artifact. A later analysis calculated a clonal expansion index for each public chain from normalized within-repertoire ranks of inferred template counts. In a later analysis, generation probabilities were computed with a VDJ recombination model fitted to out-of-frame rearrangements, and the resulting probabilities were checked against IGoR. In a later analysis, hypergeometric tests were used to score TCR-TCR, TCR-HLA and TCR-CMV co-occurrence, with a repertoire-size bias correction applied to TCR pairs. A later analysis estimated false discovery rates by permuting HLA or CMV assignments 20 times. A later analysis grouped co-occurring TCRs with DBSCAN, adding TCRdist sequence similarity when clustering within HLA-allele-positive subsets. Co-occurrence clustering excluded repertoires with fewer than 30,000 or more than 120,000 public chains, plus five with anomalous nucleotide sharing. Sourced from immuneACCESS, this table was stored by TCRdb with only in-frame sequences that have V and J called. A share of the clones is absent; for the studies checked, an unresolved V gene accounts for under half, and the remainder has no known explanation. From that table come the V and J calls and clone size; the DNA was used to work out D and trimming. The sample table lists 95,000 to 150,000 clones, roughly four fifths of them with a count of one. Together, the top ten hold 1.8% of the sample.

The clonotype originates from a young man in good health and CMV-seronegative. Sequenced: PBMCs. The chain is assembled from TRBV19 and TRBJ1-1, and possibly TRBD1, on 5 matching bases. Here is the DNA: TGTGCCAGTAGCCCGGTAGGACAAAGAGCTTTCTTT. It translates as CASSPVGQRAFF.